This TCR beta chain was identified in a study of blood T cell repertoires in COVID-19. Study-wide background: Samples of COVID-19 (acute and convalescent) were obtained from the United States, Italy and Spain.

The count of this clone is one. In the original workflow: For nucleated cells, counts were estimated from reference gene primer amplification. Method: immunoSEQ multiplex PCR; TCRdb's copy keeps in-frame clones and lacks some. The V and J calls and clone size come from that table; D and trimming were worked out from the DNA. There are about 100,000 clones in the sample; about 87% occur only once, and over 2.5% lies in the top ten. This CDR3 is 16 amino acids long. Input material: peripheral blood. The TCR comes from a man aged 50 or older with active or convalescent COVID-19. V and J are TRBV21-1 and TRBJ2-2; TRBD1, the table's D call, lacks a check against the DNA. TRBV21-1 is annotated as a pseudogene. The CDR3 coding sequence is TGTGCCAGCAGCACCCGACAGGGGTTGTCCACCGGGGAGCTGTTTTTT. Residues: CASSTRQGLSTGELFF.